Sequencing of this TCR beta chain was carried out in a study of T-cell reconstitution after alpha-beta-depleted transplantation in children. The CDR3 sequence is 15 residues long. CDR1 and CDR2 (germline): SGHTA, FQGNSA. Between the trimmed V and J ends, which lost 3 bases and 2 bases, there was a span of 14 bases. The TCRbeta library was prepared with unique molecular identifiers. MiXCR, run by TCRdb on the PCR reads, gives a single entry per CDR3 protein. Among about 580,000 distinct CDR3 sequences listed, about 23% were seen once. General observations from the study: At day 60, the high TCRbeta diversity found in some patients originated from recipient T cells and thymic progenitors that had survived. Approximately two months post-transplant, alpha-beta T cells reportedly originated from several hundred expanded graft clones.

This clonotype has at least ten counts. Antigen unknown. The sample here was PBMCs, mostly from graft donor cells, taken 360 days after TCRalphabeta/CD19-depleted stem cell transplant. The J gene is TRBJ2-7, the V gene TRBV7-2; D gene unclear. The source is a boy in the first two years of life who had a stem cell transplant for acute myeloid leukemia, so the T cells may come from the graft donor. DNA of the CDR3: TGTGCCAGCAGCTTCCGAGGTCGATCCCCCTACGAGCAGTACTTC. Translation gives CASSFRGRSPYEQYF.